The rows below give T cell receptor beta chains drawn from one sample of a study of cytomegalovirus exposure and HLA in healthy donors. The method was immunoSEQ multiplex PCR; TCRdb's version includes in-frame clones alone and lacks a portion of them. There are fewer than 200,000 clones in the sample; around 73% occur only once, and around 2.4% lies in the top ten. Input material: PBMCs. The receptors shown here come from a man in his fifties or sixties in good health and CMV-seronegative. Each CDR3 is given with its conserved first and last residue. D genes are given only for firm matches. Some rows have no size entry. The others give once, few or many, or a class for an expanded clone.

D	size	V	J	DNA	CDR3
NA	NA	TRBV6-1	TRBJ1-1	TGTGCCAGCAGCCCCCGGGGGGGCACTGAAGCTTTCTTT	CASSPRGGTEAFF
NA	NA	TRBV2	TRBJ1-1	TGTGCCAGCATTCAGGGCACTCAGAACACTGAAGCTTTCTTT	CASIQGTQNTEAFF
NA	NA	TRBV2	TRBJ1-5	TGTGCCAGCACCTTAGGGAGTTTGGACAATCAGCCCCAGCATTTT	CASTLGSLDNQPQHF
TRBD1	NA	TRBV5-1	TRBJ2-7	TGCGCCAGCAGCTCGGCGACAGGGGCTCCCACCTACGAGCAGTACTTC	CASSSATGAPTYEQYF
NA	NA	TRBV29-1	TRBJ2-7	TGCAGCGTTAATACAGGAGCCTACGAGCAGTACTTC	CSVNTGAYEQYF
NA	NA	TRBV12-5	TRBJ2-7	TGTGCTAGTGGTTTGGGGAGGGCGTACGAGCAGTACTTC	CASGLGRAYEQYF
TRBD1	few	TRBV4-1	TRBJ1-2	TGCGCCAGCAGCCACCCGGGACAGGGAATTGGCTACACCTTC	CASSHPGQGIGYTF
TRBD2	NA	TRBV5-1	TRBJ2-5	TGCGCCAGCAGCTTGGCCGGGCCTACGGGGGGAACTCAAGAGACCCAGTACTTC	CASSLAGPTGGTQETQYF
TRBD1	NA	TRBV6-1	TRBJ2-7	TGTGCCAGCAGGGCCACAGGGGGCGCGTACGAGCAGTACTTC	CASRATGGAYEQYF
TRBD2	once	TRBV7-9	TRBJ2-7	TGTGCCAGCAGCTCCCCCGGGGGGTACGAGCAGTACTTC	CASSSPGGYEQYF
TRBD2	NA	TRBV15	TRBJ2-7	TGTGCCACCAGCAGAGCGCCCGGGACTAGTAGTGAGCAGTACTTC	CATSRAPGTSSEQYF
TRBD1	few	TRBV29-1	TRBJ2-7	TGCAGCGTTGATCCGGGACAGGGAGGCGAGCAGTACTTC	CSVDPGQGGEQYF
NA	NA	TRBV2	TRBJ2-7	TGTGCCAGCAGTCCGCGGAACGAGCAGTACTTC	CASSPRNEQYF
TRBD1	NA	TRBV6-1	TRBJ2-7	TGTGCCAGCAGTGAAGGGACAGGGGGCTCCTACGAGCAGTACTTC	CASSEGTGGSYEQYF
NA	NA	TRBV6-1	TRBJ1-5	TGTGCCAGCAGTGAATACCACAACAATCAGCCCCAGCATTTT	CASSEYHNNQPQHF
TRBD1	NA	TRBV29-1	TRBJ1-2	TGCAGCGTTGACCCCAGGGACAGGGGTGCCTATGGCTACACCTTC	CSVDPRDRGAYGYTF
TRBD2	NA	TRBV6-5	TRBJ2-7	TGTGCCACCAAACACCCGGGACTAGGGACCGAGCAGTACTTC	CATKHPGLGTEQYF
TRBD2	NA	TRBV9	TRBJ2-1	TGTGCCAGCAGCGTTCTAGCGGAGTGGTATGAGCAGTTCTTC	CASSVLAEWYEQFF
TRBD1	NA	TRBV5-1	TRBJ1-2	TGCGCCAGCAGCTTGGCTGGACAGGGGAGCGGCTACACCTTC	CASSLAGQGSGYTF
TRBD1	NA	TRBV6-5	TRBJ1-2	TGTGCCAGCAGTTTACCAGGGGGCAGGGGCTACACCTTC	CASSLPGGRGYTF
TRBD2	NA	TRBV5-6	TRBJ2-5	TGTGCCAGCAGCTTGGCCCTGACTAGCGGGAGTGGGGAGACCCAGTACTTC	CASSLALTSGSGETQYF